This T cell receptor beta chain was captured in a study of cytomegalovirus exposure and HLA in healthy donors. At the level of the study: HLA-typed donors were the source of 86 million or so unique TCRs held in an early data release.

The PCR was carried out with 60 Vbeta primers and 13 Jbeta primers. Clones were read by immunoSEQ multiplex PCR, and TCRdb kept only the in-frame ones, dropping some. Of 250,000 to 350,000 clones in the sample, 70% to 90% were seen once. A few counts support this clone. What it recognizes is unknown. The study's findings and limits: Association of a missense DCLRE1C variant with TCR beta V- and J-gene trimming was reported in a later analysis. Earlier analysis yielded a pattern in which most TCR beta V segments were productive about 90% or about 30% of the time. An analysis that came later showed most CMV-associated TCR beta chains appearing HLA-restricted.

CDR3 length: 15 amino acids. The V end lost 3 bases, the J end lost 0 bases, and 9 bases lay between the germline ends. CDR1 and CDR2 from the germline V gene are MNHNY and SVGAGI (reference sequence). The sequence was collected from a man in his forties in good health and CMV-seropositive. The chain recombines TRBV6-6 with TRBJ1-5; D remains ambiguous. Specimen: PBMCs. The CDR3 bases are TGTGCCAGCAGTTATTTACAGAGTAGCAATCAGCCCCAGCATTTT. As protein: CASSYLQSSNQPQHF.